A selection of T cell receptor beta chains follows, all from one sample in a study of OX40 agonist ivuxolimab in advanced cancers. Clones were sequenced by immunoSEQ multiplex PCR, and TCRdb holds only the in-frame ones, with some missing. The table records some 43,000 clones, about 90% of them present only once. The sample was CD4+ or CD8+ T cells sorted from blood, taken in a trial of the OX40 agonist ivuxolimab. These receptors were collected from an adult with an advanced solid tumor such as melanoma, head and neck, liver or kidney cancer. The CDR3 runs from the conserved cysteine through the conserved F or W. Size is stated for part of the rows, as once, few or many counts, or as a class when the clone is expanded.

V: TRBV20-1; size: .; J: .; CDR3: CSVTGAYEQYF
V: TRBV7-9; size: .; J: TRBJ1-4; CDR3: CASRPPRVGRANEKLFF
V: TRBV6-7; size: medium-sized; J: TRBJ1-4; CDR3: CASSYPSMDRDGEKLFF
V: TRBV6-6; size: .; J: TRBJ2-2; CDR3: CASRRTGNTGELFF
V: TRBV14; size: .; J: TRBJ1-2; CDR3: CASSLGAGYTF
V: TRBV6-1; size: .; J: TRBJ1-2; CDR3: CASNYNYGYTF
V: TRBV29-1; size: .; J: TRBJ2-7; CDR3: CSVEQGEGSYEQYF
V: TRBV28; size: .; J: TRBJ1-2; CDR3: CASSSGRVKGYTF
V: TRBV19; size: .; J: TRBJ2-1; CDR3: CASSQAGDYNEQFF
V: TRBV5-4; size: .; J: TRBJ2-7; CDR3: CASSQERAGIYEQYF
V: TRBV7-6; size: .; J: TRBJ1-3; CDR3: CASSREGPSGNTIYF
V: TRBV9; size: .; J: TRBJ2-5; CDR3: CASSVEEWGFETQYF
V: TRBV19; size: .; J: TRBJ2-5; CDR3: CASSISQGLETQYF
V: TRBV14; size: once; J: TRBJ1-4; CDR3: CASRPTGARREKLFF
V: TRBV18; size: .; J: TRBJ2-7; CDR3: CASSPPGNSYEQYF
V: TRBV18; size: .; J: TRBJ1-1; CDR3: CASSPRAGDVTEAFF
V: TRBV9; size: .; J: TRBJ1-4; CDR3: CASSVARSPGEKLFF
V: TRBV7-8; size: few; J: TRBJ1-5; CDR3: CASSFSGAHQPQHF
V: TRBV9; size: .; J: TRBJ2-3; CDR3: CASSVAADTQYF
V: TRBV5-1; size: .; J: TRBJ2-1; CDR3: CASSLEHPNEQFF
V: TRBV6-5; size: .; J: TRBJ1-3; CDR3: CASSRTGTGNTIYF
V: TRBV2; size: .; J: TRBJ2-1; CDR3: CASSETTSSNEQFF
V: TRBV7-2; size: .; J: TRBJ2-7; CDR3: CASSLVVPGTVLEQYF
V: TRBV4-1; size: .; J: TRBJ2-3; CDR3: CASSPGTTDTQYF
V: TRBV15; size: once; J: TRBJ2-5; CDR3: CATSRRAGGGETQYF
V: TRBV30; size: .; J: TRBJ2-1; CDR3: CAWSPFLRGGNEQFF
V: TRBV9; size: .; J: TRBJ1-1; CDR3: CASSPPGTGGDTEAFF
V: TRBV18; size: .; J: TRBJ2-7; CDR3: CASSPQTGQAYEQYF
V: TRBV18; size: .; J: TRBJ2-3; CDR3: CASSPPVSGGTDTQYF